The clone carrying this T cell receptor (beta chain) was counted at least ten times. Its antigen is not known. This sample stems from a study of early T cells in non-severe SARS-CoV-2 infection. Study findings and constraints: VDJdb-based matching was biased toward anti-spike CD8 responses and missed private and CD4 specificities.

TCRdb reprocessed the 5' RACE reads via MiXCR and lists one record per CDR3 protein. The table lists some 19,000 distinct CDR3 sequences, about 4.2% of them singletons. What was sequenced was whole blood. This sequence was found in an adult who was a healthcare worker with PCR-confirmed SARS-CoV-2 infection or an uninfected control (not recorded which).

CDR3 bases: TGTGCTAGTGGCCGAGGGACAGGGGGATACAATGAGCAGTTCTTC. Amino acids: CASGRGTGGYNEQFF. The chain joins TRBV12-5 to TRBJ2-1, with 11 bases matching TRBD1. The V gene's germline CDR1 is LGHNT and CDR2 FRNRAP. The CDR3 has 15 amino acids. With V trimmed by 6 bases and J by 4 bases, 5 bases remained unmatched. The full variable domain, in which reference TRBV12-5 and TRBJ2-1 provide the parts outside the CDR3, is DARVTQTPRHKVTEMGQEVTMRCQPILGHNTVFWYRQTMMQGLELLAYFRNRAPLDDSGMPKDRFSAEMPDATLATLKIQPSEPRDSAVYFCASGRGTGGYNEQFFGPGTRLTVL.